This T cell receptor (beta chain) was captured by sequencing in a study of blood T cell repertoires in COVID-19. Trimming stripped 3 bases from V and 3 bases from J, with 15 bases between. In germline, CDR1 is MNHEY, CDR2 SMNVEV (reference sequence). CDR3 length: 15 residues. Clones were sequenced by immunoSEQ multiplex PCR, and TCRdb holds only the in-frame ones, with some missing. Among roughly 98,000 clones listed, approximately 92% were seen once. The clonotype originates from a woman aged 55 to 70 with active COVID-19. Sequenced input: peripheral blood. This rearrangement joins TRBV27 to TRBJ2-7, with D tentatively TRBD1 (5 bases). CDR3 in DNA: TGTGCCAGCAGTTTCGGTCAGGGTTCCTTCTACGAGCAGTACTTC. This sequence encodes CASSFGQGSFYEQYF.